This T cell receptor (beta chain) was recorded in a study of shared clonotypes between healthy human individuals. Profiled with immunoSEQ multiplex PCR; TCRdb holds only in-frame clones, not every one. The profile shows over a million clones, 95% to 99% of them singletons. For this clone: Its antigen is not known.

The study, taken as a whole, reports: Clonotype sharing among donors was thought likely to change with sequencing depth.

Germline CDR1 reads SGHRS; CDR2 reads YFSETQ. The length of the CDR3 is 16 residues. The ends lost 4 bases at V and 0 bases at J; junction bases unmatched: 5. Sequenced input: naive CD4+ T cells sorted from blood. Regarding subset: CD45RA+ positively selected. The TCR originated in a man aged 25-40 years in good health. The rearrangement links TRBV5-1 to TRBJ2-1, with TRBD2 matching over 9 bases. CDR3 sequence reads: CASSLGTSRSYNEQFF. CDR3 coding DNA: TGCGCCAGCAGCCTCGGGACTAGCCGCTCCTACAATGAGCAGTTCTTC.